These 3 T cell receptor beta chains came from one sample sequenced in a study of cytomegalovirus exposure and HLA in healthy donors. The PCR made use of 60 Vbeta and 13 Jbeta primers. Some clones are missing from TCRdb's copy, which holds only in-frame ones; the method was immunoSEQ multiplex PCR. The repertoire holds roughly 110,000 clones, with around three quarters as singletons. Source material: PBMCs. The source is a boy younger than 18 in good health and CMV-seronegative.

The chain recombines TRBV2 with TRBJ1-2, with D perhaps TRBD1 (5 bases). CDR3 length: 15 amino acids. CDR1 is SNHLY and CDR2 is FYNNEI in the germline V gene. V was clipped by 1 base and J by 3 bases, with 12 bases between them. CDR3 in DNA: TGTGCCAGCAGTGAAGTTCTTGACAGCGACTATGGCTACACCTTC. Amino acids: CASSEVLDSDYGYTF.

The J gene is TRBJ2-5, the V gene TRBV27; the D is unclear. V lost 6 bases, J lost 4 bases, and 9 bases lay in between. The CDR3 is 12 amino acids. Per the germline V gene, CDR1 is MNHEY and CDR2 is SMNVEV (reference sequence). The CDR3 region has the DNA TGTGCCAGCAGCAGCGATCTAGAGACCCAGTACTTC. It codes for CASSSDLETQYF.

The J gene is TRBJ2-2, the V gene TRBV6-5; 7 nucleotides align to TRBD1. Trimming at V came to 5 bases and at J to 2 bases, leaving 5 bases not matched to a gene. The V gene's germline CDR1 is MNHEY and CDR2 SVGAGI. This CDR3 region has 15 residues. The chain's CDR3 is CASSRRDSNTGELFF. The CDR3 DNA sequence: TGTGCCAGCAGTCGCCGGGACAGCAACACCGGGGAGCTGTTTTTT.